In this sample, the clone carrying this TCR beta chain turned up a few times. Its antigen is unidentified. The entry originates in a study of cytomegalovirus exposure and HLA in healthy donors. Study-wide findings and caveats: Despite most TCR sequences being rare, some public TCRs occurred in many donors. Researchers counted around 180 TCR beta chains as cytomegalovirus-associated.

Vbeta (60) and Jbeta (13) primers were used in the PCR. Sequencing used immunoSEQ multiplex PCR; TCRdb keeps in-frame clones, though not all of them. The profile shows fewer than 200,000 clones, approximately 70% of them singletons. From germline, CDR1 is MNHEY and CDR2 SMNVEV (reference sequence). Trimming left V 1 base short and J 8 bases short, with 8 bases between. The CDR3 length is 12 residues. The chain is built from TRBV27 and TRBJ1-1, with D unresolved. Specimen: PBMCs. This clonotype originated in a man aged 40-49 years in good health and CMV-seropositive. The CDR3 spells CASSLLGTEAFF. The CDR3 DNA sequence: TGTGCCAGCAGTTTATTGGGCACCGAAGCTTTCTTT.